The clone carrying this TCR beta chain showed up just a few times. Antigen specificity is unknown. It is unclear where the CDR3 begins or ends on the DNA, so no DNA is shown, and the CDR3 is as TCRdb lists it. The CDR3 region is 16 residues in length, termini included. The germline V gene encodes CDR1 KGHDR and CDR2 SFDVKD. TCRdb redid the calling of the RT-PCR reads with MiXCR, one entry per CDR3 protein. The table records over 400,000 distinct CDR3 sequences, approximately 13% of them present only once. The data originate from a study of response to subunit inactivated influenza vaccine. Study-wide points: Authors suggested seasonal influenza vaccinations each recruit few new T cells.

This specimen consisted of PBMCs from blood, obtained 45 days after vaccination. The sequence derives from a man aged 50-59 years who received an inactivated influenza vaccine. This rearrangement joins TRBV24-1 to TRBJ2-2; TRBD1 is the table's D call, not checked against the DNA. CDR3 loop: CATSDLGMGDTGELFF.